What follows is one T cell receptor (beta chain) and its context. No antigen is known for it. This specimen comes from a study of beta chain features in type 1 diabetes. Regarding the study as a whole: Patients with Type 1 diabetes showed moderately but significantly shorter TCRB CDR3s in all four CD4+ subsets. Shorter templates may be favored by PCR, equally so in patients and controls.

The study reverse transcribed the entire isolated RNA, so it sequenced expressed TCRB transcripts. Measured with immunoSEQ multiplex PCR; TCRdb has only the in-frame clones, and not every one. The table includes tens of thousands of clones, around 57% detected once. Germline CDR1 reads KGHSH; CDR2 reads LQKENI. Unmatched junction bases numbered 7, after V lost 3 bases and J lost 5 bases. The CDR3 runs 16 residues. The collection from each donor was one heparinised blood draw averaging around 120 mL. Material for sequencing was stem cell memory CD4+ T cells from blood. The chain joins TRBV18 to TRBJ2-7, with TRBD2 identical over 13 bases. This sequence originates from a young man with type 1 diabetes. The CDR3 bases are TGTGCCAGCTCACCTCGAACTAGCGGGGGGGCCAACGAGCAGTACTTC. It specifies CASSPRTSGGANEQYF.